The clone carrying this TCR beta chain was detected a few times. The antigen remains unidentified. The data were obtained in a study of cytomegalovirus exposure and HLA in healthy donors. Study as a whole: In an early release, HLA-typed donors contributed 80 million to 95 million unique TCR sequences. Study-wide results and limits: Some public TCRs appeared in many individuals, while most sequences were rare. A later analysis linked 15,000 to 20,000 TCR beta sequences to HLA alleles at 0.05 false discovery rate.

The CDR3 is 13 amino acids. Germline CDR1 SGHVS, CDR2 FQNEAQ. The V gene lost 5 bases and the J gene lost 6 bases, with 13 bases spanning the gap. The PCR had 60 Vbeta and 13 Jbeta primers. Sequencing used immunoSEQ multiplex PCR; TCRdb keeps in-frame clones, though not all of them. Of approximately 100,000 clones detected, over 60% appear once; the ten largest clones hold around 5%. Sequenced sample: PBMCs. The receptor was derived from a woman younger than 30 in good health and CMV-seropositive. The chain is built from TRBV7-8 and TRBJ1-1, with D unresolved. In DNA, the CDR3 is TGTGCCAGCAGCCCCGCGGGGAGGGCTGAAGCTTTCTTT. Translated: CASSPAGRAEAFF.